The entry below describes one T cell receptor beta chain. What it recognizes is unknown. From germline, CDR1 is MDHEN and CDR2 SYDVKM. CDR3 size: 16 residues. The V gene lost 2 bases and the J gene lost 0 bases, with 13 bases spanning the gap. This sample is drawn from a study of OX40 agonist ivuxolimab in advanced cancers. Findings of the study overall: By week 6 at 0.1 to 3.0 mg/kg, blood CD4+ and CD8+ T cells had expanded clonally. Also showing low normalized T-cell clonal expansion were some of the nonresponders.

Sequenced by immunoSEQ multiplex PCR; TCRdb stores in-frame clones only, minus some. The repertoire consists of about 71,000 clones, with 75% to 85% occurring once and the leading ten covering approximately 5%. The TCR originated in an adult with an advanced solid tumor such as melanoma, head and neck, liver or kidney cancer. V gene TRBV28 combines with J gene TRBJ1-2; D is ambiguous. The source material was CD4+ or CD8+ T cells sorted from blood, sampled in a trial of the OX40 agonist ivuxolimab. Here the CDR3 reads CASSLLGSPSNYGYTF. CDR3 nucleotide sequence: TGTGCCAGCAGTTTACTGGGATCCCCCTCTAACTATGGCTACACCTTC.